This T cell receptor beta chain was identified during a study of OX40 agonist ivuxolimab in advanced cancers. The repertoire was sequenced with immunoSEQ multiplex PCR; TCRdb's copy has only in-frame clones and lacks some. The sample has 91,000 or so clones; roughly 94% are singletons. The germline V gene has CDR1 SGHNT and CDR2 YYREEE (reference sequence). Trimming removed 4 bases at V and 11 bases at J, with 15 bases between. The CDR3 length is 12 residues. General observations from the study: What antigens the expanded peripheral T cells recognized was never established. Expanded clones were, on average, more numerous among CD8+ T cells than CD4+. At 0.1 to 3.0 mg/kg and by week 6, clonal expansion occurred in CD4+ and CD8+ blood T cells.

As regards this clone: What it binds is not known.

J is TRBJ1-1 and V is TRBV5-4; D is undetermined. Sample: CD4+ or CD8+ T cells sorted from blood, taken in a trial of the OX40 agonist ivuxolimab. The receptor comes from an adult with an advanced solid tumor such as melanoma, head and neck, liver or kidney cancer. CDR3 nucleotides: TGTGCCAGCAGCCTCTGGGCGGGGAACGCTTTCTTT. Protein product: CASSLWAGNAFF.